The 32 T cell receptor beta chains reported below all come from one sample, sequenced in a study of T-cell reconstitution after alpha-beta-depleted transplantation in children. A library of TCRbeta sequences, prepared with unique molecular identifiers, was generated. MiXCR, run by TCRdb on the PCR reads, gives a single entry per CDR3 protein. The data contain hundreds of thousands of distinct CDR3 sequences, over 15% of them singletons. The starting material was PBMCs from the stem cell graft donor, obtained from the stem cell graft. The receptors shown here come from a human donor who donated a stem cell graft to a child with acute myeloid leukemia.

The chain carries TRBV20-1 and TRBJ2-1; 14 bases map to TRBD2. From germline, CDR1 is DFQATT and CDR2 SNEGSKA (reference sequence). The CDR3 covers 16 residues. Germline trimming cut 5 bases from V and 3 bases from J; bases unmatched to any gene: 6. DNA for the CDR3: TGCAGTGCTCTGGGACTAGCGGGAGATTTCTACAATGAGCAGTTCTTC. It translates to CSALGLAGDFYNEQFF.

The chain uses TRBV20-1 and TRBJ1-6; D uncertain. Trimming removed 3 bases at V and 7 bases at J, with 13 bases between. The CDR3 is 14 residues long. Per germline, CDR1 DFQATT and CDR2 SNEGSKA (reference sequence). CDR3 DNA: TGCAGTGCTAGGAGGCCCTCGGGCAATTCACCCCTCCACTTT. It encodes CSARRPSGNSPLHF.

A few counts support this clonotype. The chain links TRBV20-1 to TRBJ2-1; 8 bases match TRBD2. Losses at the gene ends were 0 bases for V and 3 bases for J; bases not matched to a gene: 7. CDR1 is DFQATT and CDR2 is SNEGSKA in the germline V gene (reference sequence). This CDR3 is 16 amino acids long. The DNA of the CDR3 is TGCAGTGCTAGAGATCTCGGGGGGGGGCACTACAATGAGCAGTTCTTC. As protein: CSARDLGGGHYNEQFF.

This clonotype has ten or more counts. This chain uses TRBV29-1 with TRBJ2-5, with D uncertain. Germline CDR1 reads SQVTM; CDR2 reads ANQGSEA. The V gene lost 5 bases and the J gene lost 5 bases, with 12 bases spanning the gap. The CDR3 extends over 12 amino acids. CDR3 in amino acids: CSVPDISETQYF. The CDR3 coding sequence is TGCAGCGTTCCTGATATTTCGGAGACCCAGTACTTC.

This clonotype was observed a handful of times. The CDR3, as DNA: TGTGCCAGCAGTGGGGACGACTACGAGCAGTACTTC. Amino acid sequence: CASSGDDYEQYF. V gene TRBV6-5 combines with J gene TRBJ2-7; D may be TRBD1 or TRBD2 (5 bases each). Germline loops: CDR1 MNHEY, CDR2 SVGAGI. V was clipped by 5 bases and J by 3 bases, with 8 bases between them. The CDR3 loop spans 12 amino acids.

V gene TRBV7-2 combines with J gene TRBJ1-1; no firm D call. Germline values: CDR1 SGHTA, CDR2 FQGNSA. The CDR3 spans 16 residues. The V end lost 5 bases, the J end lost 1 base, and 17 bases lay between the germline ends. CDR3 in amino acids: CASSPYKGTANTEAFF. The CDR3, as DNA: TGTGCCAGCAGCCCCTATAAGGGAACGGCGAACACTGAAGCTTTCTTT.

The J gene is TRBJ2-1, the V gene TRBV27; maybe TRBD1 (5 bases). The V end was cut by 5 bases, the J end by 15 bases, with 17 bases between. The CDR3 runs to 12 residues. The V gene's germline CDR1 is MNHEY and CDR2 SMNVEV (reference sequence). CDR3 amino acids: CASSLGAAKPFF. Here the CDR3 DNA reads TGTGCCAGCAGTCTAGGGGCAGCGAAACCGTTCTTC.

As for this clonotype: A read error may explain this, as a much larger clone is one base away. The chain joins TRBV20-1 to TRBJ2-3; TRBD1 matches 8 bases. Per the germline V gene, CDR1 is DFQATT and CDR2 is SNEGSKA (reference sequence). The CDR3 totals 15 residues. V lost 6 bases and J lost 2; bases outside the gene matches: 10. The DNA of the CDR3 is TGCAGTGCCCAGCCCAGGGGGCGGCACACAGATACGCAGTATTTT. Translation: CSAQPRGRHTDTQYF.

This clonotype appeared many times. The J gene is TRBJ2-3, the V gene TRBV12-3 or TRBV12-4; the match to TRBD2 covers 9 bases. The CDR3 has 12 residues. The trim removed 11 bases at V and 3 bases at J, leaving 3 bases unmatched. Here the CDR3 reads CAGGGGTDTQYF. The CDR3 region has the DNA TGTGCCGGCGGGGGGGGAACAGATACGCAGTATTTT.

This chain connects TRBV5-1 to TRBJ2-3, with TRBD2 matching 9 bases. This CDR3 is built from 13 residues. After removal of 7 bases from V and 6 bases from J, the junction contained 6 bases not matched to a gene. The germline CDR1 and CDR2 sequences are SGHRS and YFSETQ. The CDR3 protein is CASFSGGKDTQYF. CDR3 sequence (DNA): TGCGCCAGCTTTAGCGGGGGAAAGGATACGCAGTATTTT.

This clonotype came up many times. This sequence joins TRBV12-3 or TRBV12-4 and TRBJ2-5; 8 bases match TRBD1. The CDR3 length is 13 residues. With V trimmed by 5 bases and J by 2 bases, 1 base remained unmatched. CDR3 DNA: TGTGCCAGCAGTAGGACAGGGCAAGAGACCCAGTACTTC. This gives the protein CASSRTGQETQYF.

This sequence joins TRBV15 and TRBJ2-3; a weak D match, TRBD2 (6 bases). Trimming stripped 5 bases from V and 0 bases from J, with 15 bases between. Germline-derived CDR1 and CDR2 are LNHNV and YYDKDF (reference sequence). The CDR3 has 16 residues. The CDR3 DNA reads as TGTGCCACCAGCGCCGGGACTGCATCTAGCACAGATACGCAGTATTTT. The encoded protein is CATSAGTASSTDTQYF.

V and J are TRBV6-1 and TRBJ2-7, with D possibly TRBD1 on 6 matching bases. This CDR3 is 12 amino acids long. CDR1 is MNHNS, CDR2 SASEGT, per germline. The V end lost 7 bases, the J end lost 2 bases, and 9 bases lay between the germline ends. The CDR3 coding sequence is TGTGCCAGCAACAAGGGGGCCTACGAGCAGTACTTC. Its protein product is CASNKGAYEQYF.

The chain couples TRBV5-1 to TRBJ2-2; D is possibly TRBD1 or TRBD2 (5 bases each). The CDR3 spans 17 residues. Germline lookup yields CDR1 SGHRS and CDR2 YFSETQ. V was trimmed by 5 bases and J by 2 bases, leaving 19 bases between them. CDR3 in DNA: TGCGCCAGCAGTTCGGCCTCATCGGGGCTCAACACCGGGGAGCTGTTTTTT. Translated, it gives CASSSASSGLNTGELFF.

This clonotype has a count of ten or more. V is TRBV24-1 and J is TRBJ2-1; 7 bases match TRBD1. The germline CDR1 and CDR2 sequences are KGHDR and SFDVKD. V lost 3 bases and J lost 0; bases outside the gene matches: 4. The CDR3 consists of 16 residues. The CDR3 DNA reads TGTGCCACCAGTGATCCCGGGACAGCCTCCTACAATGAGCAGTTCTTC. This gives the protein CATSDPGTASYNEQFF.

Ten or more counts support this clonotype. The rearrangement joins TRBV10-1 to TRBJ2-3; TRBD1 aligns across 8 bases. V lost 5 bases and J lost 1; bases outside the gene matches: 5. The CDR3 totals 15 residues. Germline V gene data show CDR1 as WNHNN and CDR2 as SYGVQD (reference sequence). In DNA, the CDR3 is TGCGCCAGCAGTTCGGACAGGGTTGGCACAGATACGCAGTATTTT. It encodes CASSSDRVGTDTQYF.

This clonotype was seen at least ten times. The rearrangement links TRBV5-5 to TRBJ1-1; D remains unclear. The CDR3 is 14 residues long. Per germline, CDR1 SGHKS and CDR2 YYEKEE (reference sequence). V lost 0 bases and J 8 bases, leaving 14 bases between the germline ends. The CDR3 region has the DNA TGTGCCAGCAGCTTGGGAGGTGGACGAAGGGAAGCTTTCTTT. Translating it yields CASSLGGGRREAFF.

The chain recombines TRBV5-1 with TRBJ2-3; the D is unclear. Trimming shortened V by 4 bases and J by 4 bases, and 10 bases separated the two germline ends. Germline CDR1 and CDR2: SGHRS and YFSETQ. This CDR3 has 13 residues. CDR3 protein: CASSRDLADTQYF. DNA for the CDR3: TGCGCCAGCAGCCGTGACTTGGCAGATACGCAGTATTTT.

The chain joins TRBV5-1 to TRBJ2-1; D not resolved. CDR3 length: 13 amino acids. From germline, CDR1 is SGHRS and CDR2 YFSETQ. Trimming took off 1 base at V and 6 bases at J, with 8 bases between the two ends. DNA for the CDR3: TGCGCCAGCAGCTTGATGGGGATCAATGAGCAGTTCTTC. This codes for CASSLMGINEQFF. Combining the CDR3 with reference TRBV5-1 and TRBJ2-1 gives the whole variable domain KAGVTQTPRYLIKTRGQQVTLSCSPISGHRSVSWYQQTPGQGLQFLFEYFSETQRNKGNFPGRFSGRQFSNSRSEMNVSTLELGDSALYLCASSLMGINEQFFGPGTRLTVL.

The table lists this clonotype with a few counts. This chain joins TRBV9 and TRBJ2-3; D is possibly TRBD1 or TRBD2 (5 bases each). Per germline, CDR1 SGDLS and CDR2 YYNGEE. The germline V and J ends were trimmed by 4 bases and 2 bases, with 14 bases remaining between them. The CDR3 consists of 15 residues. The CDR3 DNA reads as TGTGCCAGCAGCTCAGACCAGGGAGTCACAGATACGCAGTATTTT. Translating gives CASSSDQGVTDTQYF.

This clonotype came up a few times. This chain joins TRBV10-3 and TRBJ1-2; no clear D. CDR1 and CDR2 (germline): ENHRY, SYGVKD. The CDR3 runs 13 residues. V was shortened by 3 bases and J by 3 bases, with 8 bases between the two germline ends. The CDR3 bases are TGTGCCATCAGTGACGGGATCCACTATGGCTACACCTTC. Translating gives CAISDGIHYGYTF.

This clonotype came up many times. The chain recombines TRBV9 with TRBJ1-5; D remains unclear. The CDR3 runs 11 residues. Trimming pared 7 bases from V and 7 bases from J, leaving 9 bases between. The germline gives CDR1 SGDLS, CDR2 YYNGEE. The CDR3 coding sequence is TGTGCCAGCGGCCTTACACAGCCCCAGCATTTT. This codes for CASGLTQPQHF. The variable domain in full, completed from reference TRBV9 and TRBJ1-5, reads DSGVTQTPKHLITATGQRVTLRCSPRSGDLSVYWYQQSLDQGLQFLIQYYNGEERAKGNILERFSAQQFPDLHSELNLSSLELGDSALYFCASGLTQPQHFGDGTRLSIL.

This clonotype was counted a few times. The CDR3 spells CASSFSRSYNEQFF. The DNA for the CDR3 is TGTGCCAGCAGCTTCTCCCGCTCCTACAATGAGCAGTTCTTC. This chain joins TRBV7-2 and TRBJ2-1; D gene uncertain. Trimming took off 3 bases at V and 0 bases at J, with 6 bases between the two ends. The CDR3 is 14 residues long. The germline CDR1 and CDR2 sequences are SGHTA and FQGNSA.

This chain uses TRBV20-1 with TRBJ2-3; 11 bases map to TRBD2. With V trimmed by 5 bases and J by 4 bases, 5 bases remained unmatched. Germline CDR1 is DFQATT and CDR2 is SNEGSKA (reference sequence). The CDR3 has 14 residues. CDR3 in amino acids: CSAVTSGGADTQYF. Written as DNA, the CDR3 is TGCAGTGCTGTCACTAGCGGGGGTGCAGATACGCAGTATTTT.

To note about this clonotype: A much more abundant neighbour one base away suggests this may be a read error. The chain uses TRBV29-1 and TRBJ2-3, with 12 bases that match TRBD2. The length of the CDR3 is 14 residues. Germline CDR1 and CDR2: SQVTM and ANQGSEA. The CDR3 loop reads CSATSGGRTDTHYF. The DNA of the CDR3 is TGCAGCGCGACTAGCGGGGGCCGCACAGATACGCATTATTTT.

This sequence joins TRBV28 and TRBJ2-2; D might be TRBD1 or TRBD2, each matching 6 bases. This CDR3 region has 14 residues. CDR1 MDHEN and CDR2 SYDVKM come from the germline V gene. Trimming stripped 8 bases from V and 1 base from J, with 11 bases between. CDR3 nucleotides: TGTGCCAGCGACGGGGGCGAGAACACCGGGGAGCTGTTTTTT. Translated, it gives CASDGGENTGELFF.

The gene calls are TRBV5-1 and TRBJ2-1; D is possibly TRBD2 (5 bases). The germline CDR1 and CDR2 sequences are SGHRS and YFSETQ. CDR3 size: 15 residues. The V end was cut by 4 bases, the J end by 6 bases, with 17 bases between. The CDR3 loop is CASSPPGLAPNEQFF. CDR3 nucleotide sequence: TGCGCCAGCAGCCCCCCTGGACTGGCCCCCAATGAGCAGTTCTTC.

This clonotype was seen ten or more times. V usage is TRBV4-3 and J usage is TRBJ2-6, with D possibly being TRBD2 (5 bases). V was shortened by 1 base and J by 1 base, with 8 bases between the two germline ends. The CDR3 has 16 residues. The V gene's germline CDR1 is LGHNA and CDR2 YSLEER. CDR3 DNA sequence: TGCGCCAGCAGCCAAGGAGAGGGATCTGGGGCCAACGTCCTGACTTTC. Its translation: CASSQGEGSGANVLTF.

This clonotype was observed a few times. This sequence joins TRBV6-5 and TRBJ1-2, with 8 bases that match TRBD1. Germline V gene sequence: CDR1 MNHEY, CDR2 SVGAGI. J was trimmed by 6 bases and V by 5 bases; bases with no gene match: 8. The CDR3 sequence is 14 residues long. CDR3 sequence reads: CASSLQGGADGYTF. CDR3 DNA: TGTGCCAGCAGTCTACAGGGGGGGGCGGATGGCTACACCTTC.

This clonotype was counted many times. CDR3 DNA: TGTGCCAGCAGCCCAGGGGACGGCACCGGGGAGCTGTTTTTT. Encoded protein: CASSPGDGTGELFF. The chain links TRBV7-2 to TRBJ2-2, with D possibly being TRBD1 (6 bases). Germline values: CDR1 SGHTA, CDR2 FQGNSA. This CDR3 contains 14 residues. Between the trimmed V and J ends, which lost 5 bases and 4 bases, there was a span of 11 bases. Drawing the rest from reference TRBV7-2 and TRBJ2-2, the complete variable domain is GAGVSQSPSNKVTEKGKDVELRCDPISGHTALYWYRQSLGQGLEFLIYFQGNSAPDKSGLPSDRFSAERTGGSVSTLTIQRTQQEDSAVYLCASSPGDGTGELFFGEGSRLTVL.

The J gene is TRBJ1-3, the V gene TRBV30, with D perhaps TRBD1 (5 bases). Trimming took 2 bases from V and 1 from J, leaving 6 bases between them. CDR1 and CDR2 from the germline V gene are GTSNPN and SVGIG (reference sequence). The CDR3 contains 13 residues. This CDR3 is CAWSRGSGNTIYF. The CDR3 DNA reads as TGTGCCTGGAGTCGGGGGTCTGGAAACACCATATATTTT.

This clonotype occurred a few times. This chain joins TRBV7-9 and TRBJ2-7; D might be TRBD1 (5 bases). The germline gives CDR1 SEHNR, CDR2 FQNEAQ (reference sequence). V gave up 1 base and J gave up 5 bases, with 12 bases separating them. The CDR3 consists of 14 residues. The CDR3 loop reads CASSLDGQGDEQYV. DNA of the CDR3: TGTGCCAGCAGCTTAGATGGGCAGGGTGACGAGCAGTACGTC.